The following is a T cell receptor beta chain sequence with its context. Antigen unknown. The data stem from a study of brain metastases from non-small cell lung cancer. The length of the CDR3 is 14 residues. The V gene lost 5 bases and the J gene lost 7 bases, with 14 bases spanning the gap. Germline V gives CDR1 LGHDT, CDR2 YNNKEL (reference sequence). Using immunoSEQ multiplex PCR, the repertoire was profiled, and TCRdb retains in-frame clones only, with some absent. The sample lists about 4,100 clones, 87% occurring once. Study outcomes and limitations: Paired brain metastases and primary tumors largely shared TCR repertoires. Fewer infiltrating T cells were found in brain metastases than primaries. T-cell clones appeared expanded in less than 75% of brain metastases relative to matched primary tumors.

The sample taken for sequencing was primary lung tumor tissue. The source of this sequence is a donor at least 40 years old with non-small cell lung cancer. This chain uses TRBV3-1 (or the pseudogene TRBV3-2) with TRBJ1-4, with D possibly being TRBD1 (5 bases). CDR3 DNA: TGTGCCAGCAGCTATGCGGGGGTCGGTGAAAAACTGTTTTTT. Its protein product is CASSYAGVGEKLFF.